Included here is one T cell receptor (beta chain) sequence, with context. Its antigen is still unknown. CDR3 size: 11 residues. V lost 2 bases, J lost 14 bases, and 10 bases lay in between. Germline loops: CDR1 MNHNY, CDR2 SVGAGI (reference sequence). The sample originates from a study of cytomegalovirus exposure and HLA in healthy donors. Study-level points and caveats: Cytomegalovirus-associated status was assigned to around 160 TCR beta chains.

Clones were sequenced by immunoSEQ multiplex PCR, and TCRdb holds only the in-frame ones, with some missing. The data show 160,000 or so clones, 85% to 90% seen once. This TCR derives from a woman aged 25 to 45 in good health and CMV-seronegative. The rearrangement uses TRBV6-6 and TRBJ2-1, with D hard to call. Sequencing was done on a sample of PBMCs. CDR3 DNA: TGTGCCAGCAGTTACGCGAACGCGGAGTTCTTC. Its translation: CASSYANAEFF.